This TCR beta chain was recovered during a study of CD4 T cells in relation to SARS-CoV-2 and coronaviruses. As for the study in general: TCR beta CDR3s were sequenced after approximately ten-day antigen culture of PBMCs.

Regarding this clone: Its antigen is currently unknown.

Assay: immunoSEQ multiplex PCR; the TCRdb copy retains only in-frame clones and omits some. This table holds tens of thousands of clones, just under 70% found once. Before the COVID-19 pandemic, during about 2010-2019, CD4+ T cells were taken from unexposed donors. The cells were cultured for under twelve days before CD4+ T cells were isolated. The sequenced material came from CD4+ T cells from PBMCs, cultured in vitro. The sequence derives from a human donor in good health.

The CDR3: CASSHPGGASTEAFF. In nucleotides, the CDR3 is TGTGCCAGCAGCCACCCCGGGGGAGCGAGCACTGAAGCTTTCTTT. The chain employs TRBV7-8 and TRBJ1-1; weak D call: TRBD1 (5 bases). Trimming left V 5 bases short and J 4 bases short, with 17 bases between. Germline CDR1 is SGHVS and CDR2 is FQNEAQ. This CDR3 has 15 amino acids.